These 24 T cell receptor beta chains were sequenced from one sample in a study of cytomegalovirus exposure and HLA in healthy donors. PCR was performed using 60 Vbeta and 13 Jbeta primers. The method was immunoSEQ multiplex PCR; TCRdb's version includes in-frame clones alone and lacks a portion of them. The repertoire holds around 180,000 clones, with 70% to 80% as singletons. The sample taken for sequencing was PBMCs. The receptors derive from a man aged 60 to 75 in good health and CMV-seronegative.

V usage is TRBV5-1 and J usage is TRBJ2-1, with unresolved D. Germline V gene lookup returns CDR1 SGHRS and CDR2 YFSETQ. V gave up 0 bases and J gave up 1 base, with 2 bases separating them. The CDR3 has 13 amino acids. For the CDR3, the DNA is TGCGCCAGCAGCTTGGCGTCCTACAATGAGCAGTTCTTC. This encodes CASSLASYNEQFF.

The chain combines TRBV5-1 with TRBJ1-1, with D perhaps matching TRBD1 (5 bases). This CDR3 is 15 amino acids long. V lost 4 bases, J lost 1 base, and 14 bases lay in between. Germline V CDR1 and CDR2: SGHRS, YFSETQ. CDR3 sequence: CASSREEGQNTEAFF. The CDR3, as DNA: TGCGCCAGCAGCCGGGAGGAGGGGCAGAACACTGAAGCTTTCTTT.

The chain uses TRBV19 and TRBJ1-5, with D possibly TRBD1 on 5 matching bases. V was pared by 4 bases and J by 3 bases, with 16 bases between. The CDR3 runs 16 residues. Germline values: CDR1 LNHDA, CDR2 SQIVND (reference sequence). The CDR3 DNA reads as TGTGCCAGTAGTACCTCCGGGGGGACGGTCAATCAGCCCCAGCATTTT. Translated: CASSTSGGTVNQPQHF.

This chain uses TRBV13 with TRBJ2-1; TRBD2 is a possible D gene (7 bases). V was clipped by 0 bases and J by 3 bases, with 12 bases between them. Per germline, CDR1 PRHDT and CDR2 FYEKMQ (reference sequence). CDR3 length: 16 amino acids. In DNA, the CDR3 is TGTGCCAGCAGCTTAGGCGGGGGGCCGCTCTACAATGAGCAGTTCTTC. This gives the protein CASSLGGGPLYNEQFF.

The gene calls are TRBV5-1 and TRBJ2-7; D may be TRBD1 (5 bases). V gave up 1 base and J gave up 12 bases, with 20 bases separating them. Germline CDR1 is SGHRS and CDR2 is YFSETQ. The CDR3 sequence is 14 residues long. The CDR3, as DNA: TGCGCCAGCAGCTTGTCAGGGCAGGCCAACAGCATGTACTTC. This sequence encodes CASSLSGQANSMYF. Combining the CDR3 with reference TRBV5-1 and TRBJ2-7 gives the whole variable domain KAGVTQTPRYLIKTRGQQVTLSCSPISGHRSVSWYQQTPGQGLQFLFEYFSETQRNKGNFPGRFSGRQFSNSRSEMNVSTLELGDSALYLCASSLSGQANSMYFGPGTRLTVT.

The chain uses TRBV6-1 and TRBJ2-3, with D perhaps TRBD1 (6 bases). V was clipped by 3 bases and J by 5 bases, with 12 bases between them. CDR3 length equals 14 residues. Germline V gives CDR1 MNHNS, CDR2 SASEGT. CDR3 in DNA: TGTGCCAGCAGTGACGCAGGGGCTATAGATACGCAGTATTTT. This gives the protein CASSDAGAIDTQYF.

On this clone: An end of the junction does not agree with germline; a read error may underlie this. This chain links TRBV7-9 with TRBJ1-1, with unresolved D. CDR3 size: 12 residues. Germline values: CDR1 SEHNR, CDR2 FQNEAQ (reference sequence). CDR3 in DNA: TGTTCCAGCAGCTTAGGAACAGTTGAAGCTTTCTTT. It is translated as CSSSLGTVEAFF.

The CDR3 region is CASSTPRGGSWEAFF. In DNA, the CDR3 is TGTGCCAGTAGTACCCCTCGGGGGGGCTCATGGGAAGCTTTCTTT. The chain has TRBV19 and TRBJ1-1, with D possibly TRBD1 on 6 matching bases. The germline V gene has CDR1 LNHDA and CDR2 SQIVND (reference sequence). The CDR3 contains 15 residues. V dropped 4 bases and J dropped 8 bases, with 20 bases sitting between them.

CDR3 residues: CASSFGNSYEQYF. The DNA of the CDR3 is TGTGCCAGCAGCTTCGGGAACTCCTACGAGCAGTACTTC. V usage is TRBV7-2 and J usage is TRBJ2-7, with D tentatively TRBD2 (5 bases). Germline lookup yields CDR1 SGHTA and CDR2 FQGNSA. Trimming left V 3 bases short and J 0 bases short, with 6 bases between. This CDR3 is 13 amino acids long.

This sequence joins TRBV25-1 and TRBJ1-1, with D unresolved. There are 11 residues in the CDR3. V dropped 9 bases and J dropped 9 bases, with 14 bases sitting between them. Germline CDR1 is MGHDK and CDR2 is SYGVNS. The CDR3 DNA reads TGTGCCAGTGGGGAGGTGGGTCAAGCTTTCTTT. Protein sequence: CASGEVGQAFF.

The chain is built from TRBV6-1 and TRBJ1-4; maybe TRBD1 (5 bases). CDR1 is MNHNS, CDR2 SASEGT, per germline. This CDR3 is built from 16 residues. Trimming pared 4 bases from V and 0 bases from J, leaving 12 bases between. The CDR3 nucleotides read TGTGCCAGCAGTGGGGACTTTCTTGCAACTAATGAAAAACTGTTTTTT. It translates to CASSGDFLATNEKLFF.

The chain carries TRBV9 and TRBJ1-5; tentative D call: TRBD1 (5 bases). The CDR3 is 15 amino acids. Germline CDR1 reads SGDLS; CDR2 reads YYNGEE. The V gene lost 2 bases and the J gene lost 0 bases, with 9 bases spanning the gap. The CDR3 spells CASSVAGNSNQPQHF. CDR3 nucleotide sequence: TGTGCCAGCAGCGTGGCAGGGAATAGCAATCAGCCCCAGCATTTT.

The rearrangement uses TRBV18 and TRBJ2-1; 10 nucleotides line up with TRBD1. This CDR3 is built from 15 residues. J lost 6 bases, V lost 3 bases, and 5 bases had no gene match. Germline CDR1 and CDR2: KGHSH and LQKENI. CDR3 coding DNA: TGTGCCAGCTCACCGGGGACAGGGGAGGTCAATGAGCAGTTCTTC. It yields the protein CASSPGTGEVNEQFF.

The chain has TRBV30 and TRBJ2-3, with D tentatively TRBD2 (5 bases). V lost 1 base, J lost 5 bases, and 13 bases lay in between. CDR1 is GTSNPN, CDR2 SVGIG, per germline (reference sequence). The CDR3 contains 14 residues. The CDR3 DNA follows: TGTGCCTGGAGTGGGCATCCTCGGGGAGATACGCAGTATTTT. Amino acid sequence: CAWSGHPRGDTQYF.

V usage is TRBV2 and J usage is TRBJ2-2; 7 bases align to TRBD2. Looked up from germline, CDR1 is SNHLY and CDR2 is FYNNEI. After removal of 4 bases from V and 4 bases from J, the junction contained 6 bases not matched to a gene. This CDR3 is 15 amino acids long. The CDR3 loop reads CASSVIAGPTGELFF. DNA of the CDR3: TGTGCCAGCAGTGTAATAGCGGGCCCCACCGGGGAGCTGTTTTTT.

V usage is TRBV28 and J usage is TRBJ1-4; a weak D match, TRBD1 (5 bases). CDR3 size: 15 residues. Germline V CDR1 and CDR2: MDHEN, SYDVKM. Trimming cost V 4 bases and J 6 bases, with 15 bases left between them. CDR3 sequence (DNA): TGTGCCAGCAGTTCCCCCGCGGGGGGAGATGAAAAACTGTTTTTT. Protein product: CASSSPAGGDEKLFF.

The J gene is TRBJ2-7, the V gene TRBV7-3; a possible D gene is TRBD1 (6 bases). The V gene's germline CDR1 is SGHTA and CDR2 FQGTGA. Deletions cut 2 bases from V and 2 bases from J, with 16 bases between. The CDR3 has 16 residues. CDR3 loop: CASSLEGTTRTYEQYF. CDR3 nucleotide sequence: TGTGCCAGCAGCTTAGAGGGGACAACAAGGACCTACGAGCAGTACTTC.

CDR3 region: CASSPPGGRETQYF. The CDR3 nucleotides are TGTGCCAGCAGTCCGCCCGGGGGGCGGGAGACCCAGTACTTC. V usage is TRBV28 and J usage is TRBJ2-5; D may be TRBD2 (7 bases). Germline V gives CDR1 MDHEN, CDR2 SYDVKM. The V and J ends lost 5 bases and 5 bases respectively, with 15 bases between them. The CDR3 sequence is 14 residues long.

V and J are TRBV11-2 and TRBJ2-1, with D perhaps TRBD1 (6 bases). Trimming stripped 5 bases from V and 2 bases from J, with 13 bases between. Germline-derived CDR1 and CDR2 are SGHAT and FQNNGV. The length of the CDR3 is 15 residues. The CDR3 DNA reads TGTGCCAGCAGCCCCAGACAGGACCCCTACAATGAGCAGTTCTTC. Its translation: CASSPRQDPYNEQFF.

This clone occurred once. The chain joins TRBV10-2 to TRBJ1-5, with 10 bases that match TRBD1. The germline V gene has CDR1 WSHSY and CDR2 SAAADI. J gave up 6 bases and V 8 bases, and 7 bases lay outside the gene matches. This CDR3 comprises 14 residues. CDR3 loop: CASLDRGSSQPQHF. The CDR3 DNA follows: TGCGCCAGCTTGGACAGGGGGAGTTCTCAGCCCCAGCATTTT.

This clone was observed a few times. Here the CDR3 reads CASSDRGRTEAFF. The CDR3 nucleotides are TGTGCCAGCAGCGACAGGGGGCGCACTGAAGCTTTCTTT. The J gene is TRBJ1-1, the V gene TRBV2; the match to TRBD1 covers 10 bases. The CDR3 consists of 13 residues. Germline values: CDR1 SNHLY, CDR2 FYNNEI. The junction had 2 bases not matched to a gene; V was cut back by 6 bases and J by 4 bases.

This chain links TRBV15 with TRBJ1-2, with a tentative D call TRBD1 (5 bases). Germline V CDR1 and CDR2: LNHNV, YYDKDF (reference sequence). CDR3 length: 16 amino acids. The germline V and J ends were trimmed by 4 bases and 6 bases, with 21 bases remaining between them. CDR3 DNA sequence: TGTGCCACCAGCAAAGATCTTCGATTCGGACATGATGGCTACACCTTC. This encodes CATSKDLRFGHDGYTF.

The chain links TRBV19 to TRBJ2-1; 10 bases line up with TRBD1. The CDR3 has 16 residues. The ends lost 3 bases at V and 9 bases at J; junction bases unmatched: 11. CDR1 is LNHDA and CDR2 is SQIVND in the germline V gene (reference sequence). The CDR3 spells CASSISGTGVVSEQFF. The CDR3 region has the DNA TGTGCCAGTAGTATTTCCGGGACAGGGGTTGTCAGTGAGCAGTTCTTC.

This clone was detected only once. The chain links TRBV30 to TRBJ1-2; weak D call: TRBD1 (6 bases). Trimming took off 8 bases at V and 0 bases at J, with 13 bases between the two ends. The CDR3 extends over 13 amino acids. CDR1 GTSNPN and CDR2 SVGIG come from the germline V gene (reference sequence). CDR3 in DNA: TGTGCCACCCGGGACACCGCTAACTATGGCTACACCTTC. Its translation is CATRDTANYGYTF.